The 8 T cell receptor beta chains below all came from one sample that was sequenced in a study of blood T cell repertoires in COVID-19. The repertoire was sequenced with immunoSEQ multiplex PCR; TCRdb's copy has only in-frame clones and lacks some. The table records roughly 250,000 clones, over 75% of them present only once. Sequenced input: peripheral blood. The receptor source for this set is a woman between 40 and 55 years old who had recovered from COVID-19.

This clone appeared a single time. The genes are TRBV5-4 and TRBJ1-3; possibly TRBD1 for D (5 bases). Germline CDR1 and CDR2: SGHNT and YYREEE (reference sequence). V was cut by 0 bases and J by 4 bases, with 5 bases left in between. The CDR3 is 13 amino acids. The CDR3 sequence is CASSLGQGNTIYF. Written as DNA, the CDR3 is TGTGCCAGCAGCTTGGGACAGGGAAACACCATATATTTT.

The CDR3 protein is CASSLGQGAGDQPQHF. The CDR3 DNA is TGTGCCAGCAGCTTAGGACAGGGGGCGGGTGATCAGCCCCAGCATTTT. The chain joins TRBV11-3 to TRBJ1-5, with 10 bases aligning to TRBD1. Germline loops: CDR1 SGHNT, CDR2 YENEEA. Losses at the gene ends were 1 base for V and 5 bases for J; bases not matched to a gene: 5. The CDR3 is 16 amino acids.

The rearrangement uses TRBV19 and TRBJ2-2, with TRBD1 matching 8 bases. CDR3 length equals 15 residues. Germline loops: CDR1 LNHDA, CDR2 SQIVND (reference sequence). Trimming cost V 7 bases and J 0 bases; bases outside gene matches: 4. In DNA form, the CDR3 reads TGTGCCAGTAAATCGGGACAGGCGAACACCGGGGAGCTGTTTTTT. It encodes CASKSGQANTGELFF.

This clone was picked up a small number of times. This chain links TRBV5-6 with TRBJ1-6, with D possibly TRBD1 on 5 matching bases. Germline V gene sequence: CDR1 SGHDT, CDR2 YYEEEE. CDR3 length: 15 residues. V lost 0 bases, J lost 4 bases, and 8 bases lay in between. The CDR3 here is CASSLVGAYNSPLHF. The CDR3 nucleotides are TGTGCCAGCAGCTTGGTAGGGGCGTATAATTCACCCCTCCACTTT.

The chain combines TRBV4-3 with TRBJ1-4, with a tentative D call TRBD1 (6 bases). V was shortened by 4 bases and J by 7 bases, with 19 bases between the two germline ends. Germline V gene lookup returns CDR1 LGHNA and CDR2 YSLEER. CDR3 length: 16 amino acids. In DNA form, the CDR3 reads TGCGCCAGCAGCCGGGGAGTGGACAGTTTTGTTGAAAAACTGTTTTTT. Translating gives CASSRGVDSFVEKLFF.

This chain connects TRBV27 to TRBJ2-1, with 7 bases fitting TRBD2. This CDR3 spans 15 amino acids. Germline CDR1 MNHEY, CDR2 SMNVEV (reference sequence). V dropped 6 bases and J dropped 4; count of bases not matched to a gene: 9. DNA of the CDR3: TGTGCCAGCAGCCCGGGACTACAACCTTACAATGAGCAGTTCTTC. It yields the protein CASSPGLQPYNEQFF.

The chain is built from TRBV13 and TRBJ2-7, with 9 nucleotides matching TRBD1. This CDR3 contains 14 residues. Losses at the gene ends were 5 bases for V and 5 bases for J; bases not matched to a gene: 7. CDR1 is PRHDT and CDR2 is FYEKMQ in the germline V gene (reference sequence). CDR3 region: CASSILDRGNEQYF. Here the CDR3 DNA reads TGTGCCAGCAGCATTTTGGACAGGGGCAACGAGCAGTACTTC.

The rearrangement joins TRBV6-1 to TRBJ1-5; D is undetermined. V lost 2 bases, J lost 5 bases, and 7 bases lay in between. Looked up from germline, CDR1 is MNHNS and CDR2 is SASEGT. The CDR3 loop spans 13 amino acids. CDR3 sequence: CASSENGYQPQHF. CDR3 in DNA: TGTGCCAGCAGTGAAAACGGTTATCAGCCCCAGCATTTT.